The rows below give T cell receptor beta chains drawn from one sample of a study of CD8 T cells in ankylosing spondylitis. TCRdb reprocessed the 5' RACE reads with MiXCR, giving one entry per CDR3 protein. Among roughly 470,000 distinct CDR3 sequences listed, roughly 27% were seen once. The sequenced sample consisted of blood, either unsorted or a sorted T cell fraction (not recorded which). The source is a male donor with ankylosing spondylitis. Both conserved end residues are part of each CDR3. D genes are given only for firm matches. Size is omitted from some rows. Given values are once, few, many or a class for expanded clones.

D gene | clone size | J gene | V gene | CDR3 protein | CDR3 DNA
NA | NA | TRBJ1-5 | TRBV3-1 | CASSLRGSNQPQHF | TGTGCCAGCAGTTTAAGAGGTAGCAATCAGCCCCAGCATTTT
NA | NA | TRBJ1-3 | TRBV11-2 | CASSLDHVLVSGNTIYF | TGTGCCAGCAGCTTAGATCACGTGCTGGTCTCTGGAAACACCATATATTTT
TRBD1 | few | TRBJ2-3 | TRBV4-2 | CASSLISGGAGDTQYF | TGTGCCAGCAGCCTGATTTCAGGGGGCGCCGGGGATACGCAGTATTTT
NA | NA | TRBJ2-1 | TRBV6-5 | CASSYSLGVYNEQFF | TGTGCCAGCAGTTACTCTCTGGGGGTTTACAATGAGCAGTTCTTC
NA | NA | TRBJ2-7 | TRBV4-2 | CASSQDTFSYEQYF | TGTGCCAGCAGCCAAGATACCTTCTCCTACGAGCAGTACTTC
NA | few | TRBJ2-6 | TRBV7-6 | CASSLKTDGDLSGANVLTF | TGTGCCAGCAGCTTGAAGACAGATGGGGACCTCTCTGGGGCCAACGTCCTGACTTTC
TRBD1 | few | TRBJ2-1 | TRBV20-1 | CSAVPGQGTARINEQFF | TGCAGTGCTGTTCCGGGACAGGGGACCGCGCGGATCAATGAGCAGTTCTTC
NA | NA | TRBJ2-3 | TRBV20-1 | CSASGAGISDTQYF | TGCAGTGCTAGTGGCGCGGGGATATCAGATACGCAGTATTTT
NA | few | TRBJ1-5 | TRBV16 | CASSRIRGNQPQHF | TGTGCCAGCAGCCGCATCCGGGGCAATCAGCCCCAGCATTTT
NA | NA | TRBJ1-1 | TRBV15 | CATSNFIAEAFF | TGTGCCACCAGCAATTTCATAGCGGAAGCTTTCTTT
NA | few | TRBJ2-3 | TRBV10-2 | CAGGKADTQYF | TGCGCCGGAGGGAAGGCAGATACGCAGTATTTT
NA | NA | TRBJ2-2 | TRBV20-1 | CSASGQRNTGELFF | TGCAGTGCTAGTGGGCAGAGGAACACCGGGGAGCTGTTTTTT
NA | few | TRBJ1-1 | TRBV18 | CASSTGTEAFF | TGTGCCAGCTCTACAGGGACTGAAGCTTTCTTT
NA | few | TRBJ2-5 | TRBV7-9 | CASSLSQGQETQYF | TGTGCCAGCAGCCTTAGCCAGGGCCAAGAGACCCAGTACTTC
TRBD1 | few | TRBJ1-3 | TRBV12-3/TRBV12-4 | CASSESPGGSSGNTIYF | TGTGCCAGCAGTGAATCCCCAGGGGGCAGCTCTGGAAACACCATATATTTT
NA | NA | TRBJ2-2 | TRBV5-1 | CASSPGPATGELFF | TGCGCCAGCAGCCCGGGACCAGCCACCGGGGAGCTGTTTTTT
TRBD2 | NA | TRBJ2-3 | TRBV7-9 | CASSTSGTSVTDTQYF | TGTGCCAGCAGCACTTCCGGGACTAGCGTTACAGATACGCAGTATTTT
TRBD2 | NA | TRBJ2-1 | TRBV25-1 | CASSVASGYRDNEQFF | TGTGCCAGCAGTGTGGCTAGCGGGTATCGGGACAATGAGCAGTTCTTC
TRBD1 | few | TRBJ1-3 | TRBV5-1 | CASSLRGQGSGNTIYF | TGCGCCAGCAGCTTAAGGGGACAGGGCTCTGGAAACACCATATATTTT
TRBD2 | NA | TRBJ2-1 | TRBV3-1 | CASSLYPRTSQFF | TGTGCCAGCAGCCTTTATCCGAGGACTAGCCAGTTCTTC